The clone carrying this T cell receptor beta chain has only one observation. The record originates from a study of cytomegalovirus exposure and HLA in healthy donors. The CDR3 consists of 13 residues. CDR1 is MNHEY, CDR2 SMNVEV, per germline (reference sequence). Researchers ran the PCR with 60 Vbeta and 13 Jbeta primers. Using immunoSEQ multiplex PCR, the repertoire was profiled, and TCRdb retains in-frame clones only, with some absent. This table holds just over 95,000 clones, about 70% found once. The rearrangement joins TRBV27 to TRBJ2-5; D remains unclear. The J call is doubtful: the DNA matches TRBJ2-7 better. The receptor was isolated from a human donor in good health. The sample consisted of PBMCs. In DNA, the CDR3 is TGTGCCAGCAGTTTATCGCTCTTCTACGAGCAGTACTTC. Translating it yields CASSLSLFYEQYF.